A single sample gave rise to the 19 T cell receptor beta chains below, sequenced in a study of T cells in Graves' hyperthyroidism and ophthalmopathy. Amplified TCR beta CDR3 regions came from RNA transcripts. Researchers ran a first-round RT-PCR on the TCR CDR3 using the HTBI primer set. TCRdb called the multiplex PCR reads again in MiXCR, with one record for every CDR3 protein. The sample includes about 500,000 distinct CDR3 sequences, 15% to 20% of them seen just once. The sample was blood. These receptors originate from a woman in her thirties with Graves' ophthalmopathy.

There are many counts of this clonotype. The chain employs TRBV2 and TRBJ2-3, with 7 bases identical to TRBD2. The CDR3 has 13 amino acids. Germline V CDR1 and CDR2: SNHLY, FYNNEI. The V segment lost 8 bases and the J segment 5 bases; nucleotides outside the gene matches: 7. CDR3 sequence reads: CASPGTTKDTQYF. Here the CDR3 DNA reads TGTGCCAGCCCCGGGACTACGAAAGATACGCAGTATTTT.

This clonotype was seen a handful of times. J is TRBJ1-5 and V is TRBV27; D perhaps matches TRBD1 (6 bases). The CDR3 sequence is 14 residues long. Germline CDR1 reads MNHEY; CDR2 reads SMNVEV (reference sequence). V lost 3 bases, J lost 4 bases, and 10 bases lay in between. The DNA for the CDR3 is TGTGCCAGCAGTTTGAGTCAGGGGAATCAGCCCCAGCATTTT. This codes for CASSLSQGNQPQHF.

This clonotype was counted many times. The V call is TRBV11-2, the J call TRBJ2-3, with a weak D call TRBD2 (5 bases). The CDR3 spans 14 residues. Germline-derived CDR1 and CDR2 are SGHAT and FQNNGV. Trimming shortened V by 3 bases and J by 4 bases, and 11 bases separated the two germline ends. CDR3 sequence (DNA): TGTGCCAGCAGCTTTCGGGGTAAAGCAGATACGCAGTATTTT. Its translation: CASSFRGKADTQYF. The complete variable domain, with remaining parts taken from reference TRBV11-2 and TRBJ2-3, reads EAGVAQSPRYKIIEKRQSVAFWCNPISGHATLYWYQQILGQGPKLLIQFQNNGVVDDSQLPKDRFSAERLKGVDSTLKIQPAKLEDSAVYLCASSFRGKADTQYFGPGTRLTVL.

The CDR3 protein is CASSLDPRQGDYGYTF. In DNA form, the CDR3 reads TGTGCCAGCAGCTTAGATCCCCGGCAGGGAGACTATGGCTACACCTTC. The chain employs TRBV11-2 and TRBJ1-2; D is perhaps TRBD1 (5 bases). Trimming pared 0 bases from V and 3 bases from J, leaving 14 bases between. Germline CDR1 is SGHAT and CDR2 is FQNNGV. This CDR3 has 16 amino acids.

The chain has TRBV30 and TRBJ1-1; no clear D. Trimming removed 1 base from V and 5 bases from J, with 2 bases in between. The CDR3 consists of 10 residues. Per germline, CDR1 GTSNPN and CDR2 SVGIG (reference sequence). Here the CDR3 DNA reads TGTGCCTGGAGTGAGACTGAAGCTTTCTTT. Translating gives CAWSETEAFF. Using reference TRBV30 and TRBJ1-1 for the parts outside the CDR3, the full variable domain is SQTIHQWPATLVQPVGSPLSLECTVEGTSNPNLYWYRQAAGRGLQLLFYSVGIGQISSEVPQNLSASRPQDRQFILSSKKLLLSDSGFYLCAWSETEAFFGQGTRLTVV.

This clonotype was seen many times. The genes are TRBV20-1 and TRBJ2-7; D might be TRBD2 (5 bases). Trimming left V 0 bases short and J 3 bases short, with 21 bases between. Germline CDR1 reads DFQATT; CDR2 reads SNEGSKA (reference sequence). The CDR3 loop spans 17 amino acids. CDR3 sequence: CSARDLASRATNYEQYF. The CDR3 DNA reads as TGCAGTGCTAGAGATTTGGCTAGCCGCGCGACCAACTACGAGCAGTACTTC.

The V gene is TRBV11-1, the J gene TRBJ2-6; the D is unclear. Trimming removed 7 bases from V and 0 bases from J, with 13 bases in between. CDR1 SGHAT and CDR2 FQDESV come from the germline V gene (reference sequence). This CDR3 comprises 16 residues. CDR3 region: CASKNGFPSGANVLTF. In DNA, the CDR3 is TGTGCCAGCAAAAATGGGTTTCCCTCTGGGGCCAACGTCCTGACTTTC. Complete variable domain (other parts from reference TRBV11-1 and TRBJ2-6): EAEVAQSPRYKITEKSQAVAFWCDPISGHATLYWYRQILGQGPELLVQFQDESVVDDSQLPKDRFSAERLKGVDSTLKIQPAELGDSAMYLCASKNGFPSGANVLTFGAGSRLTVL.

This clonotype was observed a few times. The V and J genes are TRBV27 and TRBJ1-2; D might be TRBD1 (5 bases). The CDR3 consists of 13 residues. Germline CDR1 is MNHEY and CDR2 is SMNVEV (reference sequence). V was trimmed by 3 bases and J by 4 bases, leaving 9 bases between them. This CDR3 is CASSFKGIYGYTF. CDR3 DNA: TGTGCCAGCAGTTTTAAGGGGATCTATGGCTACACCTTC.

This clonotype was seen only a few times. The chain is built from TRBV2 and TRBJ1-6; D remains unclear. V lost 2 bases and J lost 9, with 17 bases in between. This CDR3 is 16 amino acids long. Germline-derived CDR1 and CDR2 are SNHLY and FYNNEI. The CDR3 spells CASSEFIGWNGSPLHF. The CDR3 bases are TGTGCCAGCAGTGAATTTATAGGTTGGAATGGTTCACCCCTCCACTTT. Variable domain in full (rest from reference TRBV2 and TRBJ1-6): EPEVTQTPSHQVTQMGQEVILRCVPISNHLYFYWYRQILGQKVEFLVSFYNNEISEKSEIFDDQFSVERPDGSNFTLKIRSTKLEDSAMYFCASSEFIGWNGSPLHFGNGTRLTVT.

This clonotype has only one observation. The chain links TRBV11-2 to TRBJ2-4, with a weak D call TRBD2 (5 bases). CDR1 is SGHAT, CDR2 FQNNGV, per germline. CDR3 length: 16 residues. V lost 3 bases, J lost 0 bases, and 12 bases lay in between. Here the CDR3 DNA reads TGTGCCAGCAGCTTGGTCTTGGACTTAGCCAAAAACATTCAGTACTTC. Amino acid sequence: CASSLVLDLAKNIQYF.

Ten or more counts support this clonotype. This sequence joins TRBV2 and TRBJ2-5; perhaps TRBD2 as D (6 bases). Germline CDR1 reads SNHLY; CDR2 reads FYNNEI. V lost 4 bases, J lost 2 bases, and 17 bases lay in between. The CDR3 has 16 residues. CDR3 region: CASSAKLRDSQETQYF. Written as DNA, the CDR3 is TGTGCCAGCAGTGCTAAACTCCGGGACTCTCAAGAGACCCAGTACTTC.

This rearrangement joins TRBV7-9 to TRBJ1-2, with D perhaps TRBD1 (5 bases). V shed 10 bases and J shed 5 bases, with 11 bases lying between them. Germline V gene data show CDR1 as SEHNR and CDR2 as FQNEAQ (reference sequence). This CDR3 is 11 amino acids long. In DNA, the CDR3 is TGTGCCACCCAGGGTTTGTATGGCTACACCTTC. Translating it yields CATQGLYGYTF. Supplemented by reference TRBV7-9 and TRBJ1-2, the full variable domain reads DTGVSQNPRHKITKRGQNVTFRCDPISEHNRLYWYRQTLGQGPEFLTYFQNEAQLEKSRLLSDRFSAERPKGSFSTLEIQRTEQGDSAMYLCATQGLYGYTFGSGTRLTVV.

This clonotype was seen a few times. This chain connects TRBV2 to TRBJ2-3; 9 bases align to TRBD2. Germline trimming cut 2 bases from V and 13 bases from J; bases unmatched to any gene: 4. This CDR3 region has 12 residues. Germline values: CDR1 SNHLY, CDR2 FYNNEI. CDR3 coding DNA: TGTGCCAGCAGTGAACTCAGCGGGAGGAAGTATTTT. It specifies CASSELSGRKYF.

Many counts were recorded for this clonotype. The chain carries TRBV7-2 and TRBJ2-7, with 7 bases aligning to TRBD2. The CDR3 covers 16 residues. The ends lost 1 base at V and 2 bases at J; junction bases unmatched: 8. Germline values: CDR1 SGHTA, CDR2 FQGNSA. CDR3 region: CASSLDTASGAYEQYF. The CDR3 coding sequence is TGTGCCAGCAGCTTAGATACGGCTAGCGGAGCCTACGAGCAGTACTTC.

This clonotype was counted many times. The chain has TRBV6-2 or TRBV6-3 and TRBJ2-7, with D tentatively TRBD2 (6 bases). Trimming took 7 bases from V and 7 from J, leaving 17 bases between them. This CDR3 is built from 13 residues. Germline V gene sequence: CDR1 MNHEY, CDR2 SVGEGT. This chain's CDR3 is CASTLGLAGEQYF. The CDR3 nucleotides are TGTGCCAGCACTCTGGGTCTTGCGGGAGAGCAGTACTTC.

This chain uses TRBV28 with TRBJ2-7; D may be TRBD1 (6 bases). Germline V gene data show CDR1 as MDHEN and CDR2 as SYDVKM. The length of the CDR3 is 14 residues. With 8 bases removed from V and 3 bases from J, the gap between germline ends came to 17 bases. CDR3 in amino acids: CASGQQGGYYEQYF. CDR3 DNA: TGTGCCAGCGGGCAACAGGGCGGATACTACGAGCAGTACTTC.

This chain links TRBV6-1 with TRBJ1-2; 12 nucleotides match TRBD1. V gave up 6 bases and J gave up 7 bases; unmatched junction bases: 15. This CDR3 has 17 residues. Germline CDR1 reads MNHNS; CDR2 reads SASEGT. This CDR3 is CASSQTGTGGYTLGYTF. CDR3 bases: TGTGCCAGCAGCCAGACCGGGACAGGGGGCTATACTCTTGGCTACACCTTC.

There are a few counts of this clonotype. This rearrangement joins TRBV7-3 to TRBJ2-3; TRBD1 or TRBD2 may be the D gene (6 bases each). CDR1 SGHTA and CDR2 FQGTGA come from the germline V gene. The V end was cut by 6 bases, the J end by 6 bases, with 19 bases between. CDR3 length: 15 amino acids. CDR3 bases: TGTGCCAGCAGTCTTATGCCGGGGGCGGTCGATACGCAGTATTTT. Its translation: CASSLMPGAVDTQYF.

V and J are TRBV5-1 and TRBJ2-3; a weak D match, TRBD2 (5 bases). Germline values: CDR1 SGHRS, CDR2 YFSETQ. The CDR3 runs to 15 residues. With 1 base removed from V and 2 bases from J, the gap between germline ends came to 11 bases. In DNA, the CDR3 is TGCGCCAGCAGCTTGCGACTACAAGACACAGATACGCAGTATTTT. This sequence encodes CASSLRLQDTDTQYF. The full variable domain, rest sourced from reference TRBV5-1 and TRBJ2-3, is KAGVTQTPRYLIKTRGQQVTLSCSPISGHRSVSWYQQTPGQGLQFLFEYFSETQRNKGNFPGRFSGRQFSNSRSEMNVSTLELGDSALYLCASSLRLQDTDTQYFGPGTRLTVL.